Below, 15 T cell receptor beta chains from the same sample are listed, as sequenced in a study of control samples from healthy donors and cancer patients (TCRdb year 2020). Library preparation employed the immunoSEQ multiplex PCR assay. As stored in TCRdb, this immuneACCESS dataset retains in-frame rearrangements with V and J assigned. A fraction of the clones does not appear; measured against another copy, unresolved V genes explain less than half of the discrepancy, and the remainder lacks a known reason. This sample is represented by about 49,000 clones; more than 80% of them were singletons. The biggest ten clones account for 0.8% of the sample. Source material: PBMCs. The receptors originated from a man aged 25 to 40 with colorectal cancer.

V and J are TRBV7-9 and TRBJ2-6; D is ambiguous. The germline CDR1 and CDR2 sequences are SEHNR and FQNEAQ (reference sequence). This CDR3 contains 16 residues. With 6 bases removed from V and 0 bases from J, the gap between germline ends came to 12 bases. The CDR3: CASSIDYSSGANVLTF. The CDR3 DNA reads TGTGCCAGCAGTATCGATTACAGCTCTGGGGCCAACGTCCTGACTTTC.

J is TRBJ2-2 and V is TRBV2; D is tentatively TRBD1 or TRBD2 (5 bases each). The CDR3 spans 13 residues. Trimming stripped 6 bases from V and 4 bases from J, with 9 bases between. Germline V lookup: CDR1 SNHLY, CDR2 FYNNEI. The CDR3 coding sequence is TGTGCCAGCAGACGGGGACCCACCGGGGAGCTGTTTTTT. It codes for CASRRGPTGELFF.

This chain links TRBV12-3 or TRBV12-4 with TRBJ2-5; D remains ambiguous. Between the trimmed V and J ends, which lost 8 bases and 4 bases, there was a span of 14 bases. CDR3 length: 13 amino acids. CDR3 DNA: TGTGCCAGCTCCGGTCCTATCCCAGAGACCCAGTACTTC. Encoded protein: CASSGPIPETQYF.

The gene calls are TRBV18 and TRBJ2-7; D not certain. This CDR3 region has 13 residues. V was shortened by 1 base and J by 0 bases, with 4 bases between the two germline ends. Germline V CDR1 and CDR2: KGHSH, LQKENI. The CDR3 spells CASSPQGSYEQYF. The DNA of the CDR3 is TGTGCCAGCTCACCACAGGGCTCCTACGAGCAGTACTTC.

V usage is TRBV3-1 (or the pseudogene TRBV3-2) and J usage is TRBJ2-3, with D perhaps TRBD2 (6 bases). Looked up from germline, CDR1 is LGHDT and CDR2 is YNNKEL (reference sequence). The CDR3 totals 15 residues. Trimming shortened V by 0 bases and J by 5 bases, and 12 bases separated the two germline ends. In DNA, the CDR3 is TGTGCCAGCAGCCAAGATCCTAGCGTGGGAGATACGCAGTATTTT. This encodes CASSQDPSVGDTQYF.

This clone occurred once. The DNA for the CDR3 is TGTGCCAGCAGCCAAGACGGCAGGGAGACTGAAAAACTGTTTTTT. Translated, it gives CASSQDGRETEKLFF. V is TRBV3-1 (or the pseudogene TRBV3-2) and J is TRBJ1-4, with a weak D call TRBD1 (5 bases). This CDR3 contains 15 residues. V lost 0 bases, J lost 7 bases, and 12 bases lay in between. Germline loops: CDR1 LGHDT, CDR2 YNNKEL (reference sequence).

J is TRBJ1-1 and V is TRBV25-1; possible D gene TRBD1, 5 bases. Germline CDR1 MGHDK, CDR2 SYGVNS. Deletions cut 10 bases from V and 4 bases from J, with 22 bases between. The CDR3 extends over 15 amino acids. CDR3 DNA: TGTGCCACCCGTGGGCAGGGACCCTCACTCACTGAAGCTTTCTTT. Translated, it gives CATRGQGPSLTEAFF.

The chain carries TRBV24-1 and TRBJ2-2; D not resolved. This CDR3 region has 13 residues. Germline assignment: CDR1 KGHDR and CDR2 SFDVKD. Trimming stripped 3 bases from V and 5 bases from J, with 6 bases between. For the CDR3, the DNA is TGTGCCACCAGTGATATGAGGACCGGGGAGCTGTTTTTT. It is translated as CATSDMRTGELFF.

This chain uses TRBV6-4 with TRBJ2-2; 7 positions match TRBD2. Germline V gene lookup returns CDR1 MRHNA and CDR2 SNTAGT. J gave up 1 base and V 2 bases, and 7 bases lay outside the gene matches. CDR3 length: 17 residues. The CDR3 spells CASSDGVSGGNTGELFF. DNA for the CDR3: TGTGCCAGCAGTGACGGAGTGTCGGGGGGGAACACCGGGGAGCTGTTTTTT.

The CDR3 DNA reads as TGCGCCAGCAGCCAAGTAAGCAGGGTGGGGCAAGAGACCCAGTACTTC. As protein: CASSQVSRVGQETQYF. The chain joins TRBV4-1 to TRBJ2-5; TRBD1 might be the D (5 bases). This CDR3 comprises 16 residues. Trimming shortened V by 1 base and J by 2 bases, and 14 bases separated the two germline ends. CDR1 is MGHRA and CDR2 is YSYEKL in the germline V gene.

Remarks on this clone: Its ends do not fully match the called genes, so a read error is possible. The V and J genes are TRBV6-1 and TRBJ2-7; 8 bases are a match to TRBD1. Germline values: CDR1 MNHNS, CDR2 SASEGT. This CDR3 region has 16 residues. The CDR3 protein is CASSEDGQGRSYEQYF. The CDR3 DNA sequence: TGTGCCAGCAGCGAAGATGGACAGGGTCGCTCCTACGAGCAGTACTTC.

This clone came up once. This chain links TRBV4-1 with TRBJ1-2; a weak D match, TRBD1 (5 bases). This CDR3 has 13 amino acids. Germline V lookup: CDR1 MGHRA, CDR2 YSYEKL. V dropped 4 bases and J dropped 8 bases, with 14 bases sitting between them. The CDR3 here is CASSLTGTGGYTF. For the CDR3, the DNA is TGCGCCAGCAGCCTCACCGGGACGGGAGGCTACACCTTC.

CDR3 sequence reads: CASSTGRSTGELFF. CDR3 bases: TGTGCCAGTAGTACTGGGCGGTCTACCGGGGAGCTGTTTTTT. J is TRBJ2-2 and V is TRBV19; D gene uncertain. This CDR3 contains 14 residues. From germline, CDR1 is LNHDA and CDR2 SQIVND (reference sequence). V lost 4 bases and J lost 5, with 11 bases in between.

The V and J genes are TRBV6-1 and TRBJ1-1; D gene unclear. V was cut by 3 bases and J by 2 bases, with 10 bases left in between. This CDR3 comprises 14 residues. Per germline, CDR1 MNHNS and CDR2 SASEGT. Here the CDR3 reads CASSDLQPNTEAFF. The CDR3 nucleotides are TGTGCCAGCAGTGATCTACAGCCTAACACTGAAGCTTTCTTT.

The rearrangement links TRBV30 to TRBJ1-3, with D possibly being TRBD1 (6 bases). Germline V CDR1 and CDR2: GTSNPN, SVGIG (reference sequence). Between the trimmed V and J ends, which lost 0 bases and 3 bases, there was a span of 9 bases. The CDR3 extends over 14 amino acids. The DNA for the CDR3 is TGTGCCTGGAGTGTGGGGGGGCTTGGAAACACCATATATTTT. This translates into CAWSVGGLGNTIYF.